The 6 T cell receptor beta chains given below trace back to one sample, sequenced in a study of CD8 T cells in Susac syndrome. Random-hexamer reverse transcription was applied to about 0.45 to 1 ug RNA. TCRdb reprocessed the immunoSEQ multiplex PCR reads via MiXCR and lists one record per CDR3 protein. This table has over 300,000 distinct CDR3 sequences, about 90% appearing once. The material sequenced was CD4+ T cells from PBMCs. The receptors here all came from a human donor with multiple sclerosis.

V usage is TRBV29-1 and J usage is TRBJ1-2; D might be TRBD1 (5 bases). Germline V gives CDR1 SQVTM, CDR2 ANQGSEA. The CDR3 contains 14 residues. V gave up 3 bases and J gave up 1 base, with 12 bases separating them. The CDR3 spells CSVDIQGVNYGYTF. The CDR3 nucleotides read TGCAGCGTTGACATTCAGGGCGTTAACTATGGCTACACCTTC.

The gene calls are TRBV12-3 or TRBV12-4 and TRBJ2-5; the D is unclear. This CDR3 comprises 13 residues. With 8 bases removed from V and 5 bases from J, the gap between germline ends came to 15 bases. The CDR3: CASGYGEGETQYF. CDR3 in DNA: TGTGCCAGCGGTTATGGGGAAGGGGAGACCCAGTACTTC.

The genes are TRBV19 and TRBJ2-7, with D unclear. Germline lookup yields CDR1 LNHDA and CDR2 SQIVND (reference sequence). V dropped 2 bases and J dropped 1 base, with 6 bases sitting between them. This CDR3 comprises 13 residues. CDR3 sequence: CASSIRQSYEQYF. The CDR3 DNA reads TGTGCCAGTAGTATAAGGCAGTCCTACGAGCAGTACTTC.

This sequence joins TRBV20-1 and TRBJ1-6; 9 bases are a match to TRBD1. The trim removed 5 bases at V and 9 bases at J, leaving 8 bases unmatched. This CDR3 contains 14 residues. CDR1 is DFQATT and CDR2 is SNEGSKA in the germline V gene (reference sequence). The CDR3 DNA reads as TGCAGTGCTCCGGGACAGGGAACCACTTCACCCCTCCACTTT. Protein product: CSAPGQGTTSPLHF.

V is TRBV12-3 or TRBV12-4 and J is TRBJ2-2, with a possible D match to TRBD1 (6 bases). This CDR3 region has 14 residues. V lost 11 bases and J lost 1, with 14 bases in between. CDR3 nucleotide sequence: TGTGCCGGTCCGAAGGGGGAGAACACCGGGGAGCTGTTTTTT. Translation: CAGPKGENTGELFF.

This clonotype has a handful of counts. The chain uses TRBV7-2 and TRBJ2-1, with 11 bases identical to TRBD2. The CDR3 contains 14 residues. Germline CDR1 and CDR2: SGHTA and FQGNSA. Losses at the gene ends were 5 bases for V and 6 bases for J; bases not matched to a gene: 3. CDR3 DNA: TGTGCCAGCAGCCAGGGGACTAGCGGCAATGAGCAGTTCTTC. Residues: CASSQGTSGNEQFF.